This paragraph covers one T cell receptor (beta chain) sequence. Its target is unknown. This specimen belongs to a study of beta chain features in type 1 diabetes. Study-level information: Cell yields, age and gender were similar between patients and healthy donors.

CDR3 size: 15 residues. Germline CDR1 SGHDT, CDR2 YYEEEE. With V trimmed by 4 bases and J by 11 bases, 11 bases remained unmatched. Investigators reverse transcribed all isolated RNA, so they sequenced expressed TCRB transcripts. Generated by immunoSEQ multiplex PCR, the TCRdb table keeps only in-frame clones and is missing some. The table records around 340,000 clones, 9.3% of them present only once. Overall study findings and caveats: PCR might pick shorter templates more often, in the same way for patients and controls. Type 1 diabetes patients had TCRB CDR3s that were shorter (moderately but significantly so) in all four CD4+ subsets.

The chain couples TRBV5-6 to TRBJ2-1, with 11 bases matching TRBD1. Sequenced: central memory CD4+ T cells from blood. The source is a man in his thirties or forties with type 1 diabetes. CDR3 in amino acids: CASSEAGTGGPKQFF. The CDR3 DNA reads as TGTGCCAGCAGCGAAGCCGGGACAGGGGGTCCTAAGCAGTTCTTC.